The 5 T cell receptor beta chains presented below share a single source sample, sequenced in a study of blood T cell repertoires in COVID-19. TCRdb keeps only in-frame clones here, not all; method: immunoSEQ multiplex PCR. Of 25,000 to 35,000 clones in the sample, over 75% are singletons; the top ten hold roughly 24%. The sequencing sample was made of peripheral blood. All receptors derive from a human donor in a cohort sampled during active COVID-19.

The chain recombines TRBV27 with TRBJ2-1; 10 positions match TRBD1. V lost 4 bases, J lost 5 bases, and 5 bases stayed unmatched. The germline gives CDR1 MNHEY, CDR2 SMNVEV (reference sequence). The CDR3 runs 15 residues. The CDR3 loop reads CASSSPGTGDNEQFF. Written as DNA, the CDR3 is TGTGCCAGCAGTTCGCCCGGGACAGGGGACAATGAGCAGTTCTTC.

CDR3 protein: CASSPHAATNEKLFF. The CDR3 bases are TGTGCCAGCAGCCCCCACGCAGCAACTAATGAAAAACTGTTTTTT. The V and J genes are TRBV11-2 and TRBJ1-4; D gene unclear. In germline, CDR1 is SGHAT, CDR2 FQNNGV. This CDR3 contains 15 residues. V lost 5 bases to trimming and J lost 0 bases, with 10 bases between them.

The chain recombines TRBV4-2 with TRBJ2-3, with 7 bases fitting TRBD2. The CDR3 runs 14 residues. With V trimmed by 4 bases and J by 2 bases, 3 bases remained unmatched. The V gene's germline CDR1 is LGHNA and CDR2 YNFKEQ. CDR3 DNA: TGTGCCAGCAGCCTCGGGGGGACCACAGATACGCAGTATTTT. This codes for CASSLGGTTDTQYF.

The chain combines TRBV7-2 with TRBJ2-1; possible D gene TRBD1, 5 bases. The CDR3 is made up of 12 amino acids. V was pared by 5 bases and J by 7 bases, with 9 bases between. From germline, CDR1 is SGHTA and CDR2 FQGNSA. CDR3 nucleotides: TGTGCCAGCAGCATAAACAGGAATGAGCAGTTCTTC. Its protein is CASSINRNEQFF.

This clone has a handful of counts. The chain has TRBV19 and TRBJ1-1; 8 bases line up with TRBD1. CDR3 length: 15 residues. The V gene's germline CDR1 is LNHDA and CDR2 SQIVND (reference sequence). V gave up 2 bases and J gave up 3 bases; unmatched junction bases: 5. The CDR3 region is CASSIPGGQYTEAFF. CDR3 DNA: TGTGCCAGTAGTATACCAGGGGGCCAGTACACTGAAGCTTTCTTT. The full variable domain, completed using reference TRBV19 and TRBJ1-1, is DGGITQSPKYLFRKEGQNVTLSCEQNLNHDAMYWYRQDPGQGLRLIYYSQIVNDFQKGDIAEGYSVSREKKESFPLTVTSAQKNPTAFYLCASSIPGGQYTEAFFGQGTRLTVV.